This TCR beta chain appears in the sequencing data of a study of T cells in Graves' hyperthyroidism and ophthalmopathy. Study at large: Peripheral blood sampling occurred at initial diagnosis, before any treatment.

This clonotype was recorded many times. The study included ophthalmopathy patients with Clinical Activity Score at least 3, NOSPECS grade at least 4 and duration under 3 months. Any patient presenting with uncontrolled infection, other autoimmune disease, pregnancy or lactation was left out. RNA transcripts yielded amplified TCR beta CDR3 regions. The primer set for the first-round RT-PCR of the TCR CDR3 was HTBI. TCRdb reprocessed the multiplex PCR reads with MiXCR, giving one entry per CDR3 protein. Seen here are a few hundred thousand distinct CDR3 sequences, approximately 17% observed once, and the top ten hold about 16%. This CDR3 has 16 amino acids. In germline, CDR1 is SGDLS, CDR2 YYNGEE. The trim removed 0 bases at V and 2 bases at J, leaving 5 bases unmatched.

The chain carries TRBV9 and TRBJ1-1; TRBD1 aligns across 9 bases. The sample taken for sequencing was blood. The source is a woman aged 18 to 35 with Graves' ophthalmopathy. CDR3 amino acids: CASSVGGQGFNTEAFF. CDR3 bases: TGTGCCAGCAGCGTAGGGGGACAGGGATTTAACACTGAAGCTTTCTTT.